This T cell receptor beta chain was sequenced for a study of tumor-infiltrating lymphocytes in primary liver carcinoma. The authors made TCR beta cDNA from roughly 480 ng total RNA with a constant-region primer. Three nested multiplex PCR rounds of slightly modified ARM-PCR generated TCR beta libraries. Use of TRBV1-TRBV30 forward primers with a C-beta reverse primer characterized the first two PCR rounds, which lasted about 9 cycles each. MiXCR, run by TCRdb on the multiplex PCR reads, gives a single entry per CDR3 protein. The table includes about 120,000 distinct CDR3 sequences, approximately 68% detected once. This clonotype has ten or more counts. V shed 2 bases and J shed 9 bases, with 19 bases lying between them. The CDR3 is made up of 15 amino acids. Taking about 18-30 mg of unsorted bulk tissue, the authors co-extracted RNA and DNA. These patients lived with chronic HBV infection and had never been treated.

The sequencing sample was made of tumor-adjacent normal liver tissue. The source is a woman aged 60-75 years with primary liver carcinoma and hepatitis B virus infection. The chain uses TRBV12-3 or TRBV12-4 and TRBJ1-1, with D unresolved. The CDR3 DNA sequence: TGTGCCAGCAGTTTATCCCCCGGGCTTGCGGGGAAAGCTTTCTTT. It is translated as CASSLSPGLAGKAFF.